These T cell receptor beta chains were read from a single sample in a study of blood T cells in healthy people across ages. From the 5' RACE reads, TCRdb called clonotypes with MiXCR, one entry per CDR3 protein. The sample shows 730,000 or so distinct CDR3 sequences, about 40% of them seen only once. Input material: blood. All receptors derive from a woman aged 60 to 75 in good health. CDR3s include the opening cysteine and the closing phenylalanine or tryptophan. Fields, in order: clone size, D gene, V gene, J gene, CDR3 DNA, CDR3 protein. The D gene is left open where the match is weak. The listing skips clone size in some rows; elsewhere it reads once, few, many or a size class.

many	TRBD1	TRBV5-1	TRBJ2-1	TGCGCCAGCAGCTTGGGGACAGGGGATGGTGAGCAGTTCTTC	CASSLGTGDGEQFF
few	NA	TRBV18	TRBJ2-7	TGTGCCAGCTCACCTTATCGACAGGGAGGGGACGAGCAGTACTTC	CASSPYRQGGDEQYF
NA	TRBD1	TRBV19	TRBJ1-2	TGTGCCAGTAGCAAAAACAGGGGACATAACTATGGCTACACCTTC	CASSKNRGHNYGYTF
NA	NA	TRBV20-1	TRBJ2-7	TGCAGTGCTAGAGGACAGGCTTTGAGCTCCTACGAGCAGTACTTC	CSARGQALSSYEQYF
NA	TRBD1	TRBV9	TRBJ1-2	TGTGCCAGCAGGCCGCGGGACAGCAACTATGGCTACACCTTC	CASRPRDSNYGYTF
many	NA	TRBV5-1	TRBJ2-1	TGCGCCAGCAGCTTGGGAGTTACCAATGAGCAGTTCTTC	CASSLGVTNEQFF
NA	NA	TRBV18	TRBJ2-7	TGTGCCAGCTCCCCTGGGGGTCTTAGGGGAGAGCAGTACTTC	CASSPGGLRGEQYF
many	NA	TRBV9	TRBJ2-4	TGTGCCAGCAGCGGATTAGCCGGAAACATTCAGTACTTC	CASSGLAGNIQYF
NA	NA	TRBV20-1	TRBJ2-7	TGCAGTGCTAGAGCCTCCCGACGGGACTACGAGCAGTACTTC	CSARASRRDYEQYF
few	TRBD1	TRBV6-6	TRBJ2-6	TGTGCCAGCAGTTACTCTCAGGGGGCCTCTGGGGCCAACGTCCTGACTTTC	CASSYSQGASGANVLTF
NA	NA	TRBV12-3/TRBV12-4	TRBJ1-1	TGTGCCAGCGGGTCCCCAAAGTGGACGACACCTGAAGCTTTCTTT	CASGSPKWTTPEAFF
NA	NA	TRBV19	TRBJ1-2	TGTGCCGGTAGTAGCCCCGGGACCGAACACCTGAACATCTATGGCTACACCTTC	CAGSSPGTEHLNIYGYTF
once	TRBD1	TRBV3-1	TRBJ1-1	TGTGCCAGCAGCCAACCCGGACAGGGATCTGAAGCTTTCTTT	CASSQPGQGSEAFF
NA	NA	TRBV7-2	TRBJ2-7	TGTGCCAGCAGCTTGGGGGAGCGGGTCTCCTACGAGCAGTACTTC	CASSLGERVSYEQYF
NA	TRBD2	TRBV20-1	TRBJ2-1	TGCAGTGCTAGAGCGCGGGGGGGTTCCGATGAGCAGTTCTTC	CSARARGGSDEQFF
NA	TRBD2	TRBV4-3	TRBJ2-5	TGCGCCAGCAGCCAAGACCCGGGGACTAGCGGGACCTATAGGGAGCAGTACTTC	CASSQDPGTSGTYREQYF
few	NA	TRBV24-1	TRBJ2-1	TGTGCCACCAGTGATCCGGACGGCCTCGGGAATGAGCAGTTCTTC	CATSDPDGLGNEQFF
NA	TRBD1	TRBV10-3	TRBJ2-1	TGTGCCATCAGTGAGAATTCAGGGGGTGAAAATGAGCAGTTCTTC	CAISENSGGENEQFF
NA	NA	TRBV6-6	TRBJ1-3	TGTGCCAGCACCGCAAGCTCTGGAAACACCATATATTTT	CASTASSGNTIYF
few	TRBD2	TRBV3-1	TRBJ2-3	TGTGCCAGCAGCCAACCCGGGACTAGCAGGGATACGCAGTATTTT	CASSQPGTSRDTQYF
NA	TRBD2	TRBV7-3	TRBJ2-1	TGTGCCAGCAGCCCAGCGGGACTAGACCATGAGCAGTTCTTC	CASSPAGLDHEQFF
few	NA	TRBV5-8	TRBJ1-2	TGTGCCAGCAGCATACAGGGCCAATATGGCTACACCTTC	CASSIQGQYGYTF
NA	TRBD2	TRBV6-6	TRBJ2-3	TGTGCCAGCGACCTTAGCGGGGGTAGGACAGATACGCAGTATTTT	CASDLSGGRTDTQYF
NA	TRBD2	TRBV30	TRBJ2-1	TGTGCCTGGAGTGTTTTGGCGGGGGGGAGTAATGAGCAGTTCTTC	CAWSVLAGGSNEQFF
few	NA	TRBV4-1	TRBJ2-2	TGCGCCAGCAGCCCTCAGACAGGACCCCTCGGCACCGGGGAGCTGTTTTTT	CASSPQTGPLGTGELFF
NA	TRBD2	TRBV20-1	TRBJ2-2	TGCAGTGCTTTTTCCCTCGGGAGGGCCGGCACCGGGGAGCTGTTTTTT	CSAFSLGRAGTGELFF
few	NA	TRBV5-1	TRBJ1-1	TGCGCCAGCAGCTTGGCACCCACAGGGAGCACTGAAGCTTTCTTT	CASSLAPTGSTEAFF
few	TRBD1	TRBV20-1	TRBJ2-7	TGCAGTCACAAGTCCAGGGGGCATGAGCAGTACTTC	CSHKSRGHEQYF
NA	NA	TRBV20-1	TRBJ2-7	TGCAGTGCTAGCAGTCAACTCTCGACGGGGGAGCAGTACTTC	CSASSQLSTGEQYF
NA	NA	TRBV14	TRBJ2-1	TGTGCCAGCAGCCAGGGGTGGACAGAGCAGTTCTTC	CASSQGWTEQFF
NA	NA	TRBV29-1	TRBJ2-3	TGCAGCGTCCCAACTCGGGGAGCAGGGGCAGATACGCAGTATTTT	CSVPTRGAGADTQYF
few	TRBD1	TRBV5-1	TRBJ2-3	TGCGCCAGCAGCCTAGGGACAGGGGGCTCGGATACGCAGTATTTT	CASSLGTGGSDTQYF
NA	TRBD1	TRBV7-8	TRBJ2-1	TGTGCCAGCAGCCTAGACAGGGATCCCCTTTACAATGAGCAGTTCTTC	CASSLDRDPLYNEQFF
many	TRBD1	TRBV7-2	TRBJ2-7	TGTGCCAGCAGCGAGGGGACAGGGGCCTACGAGCAGTACTTC	CASSEGTGAYEQYF
NA	TRBD1	TRBV18	TRBJ2-4	TGTGCCAGCTCAAGCCGGACAGGGGGCGTAAAAGGGACCAAAAACATTCAGTACTTC	CASSSRTGGVKGTKNIQYF